These T cell receptor beta chains were read from a single sample in a study of blood T cell repertoires in COVID-19. The repertoire was sequenced with immunoSEQ multiplex PCR; TCRdb's copy has only in-frame clones and lacks some. This sample carries some 180,000 clones, roughly 76% of them seen once, and the ten largest clones take roughly 8.7%. Sequences were obtained from peripheral blood. The origin of the receptors is a woman between 50 and 59 years old with active or convalescent COVID-19. Both conserved end residues are part of each CDR3. D genes are given only for firm matches. The size of a clone is reported for some rows only, either as once, few or many, or as a class for expanded clones.

CDR3 length,clone size,V gene,D gene,J gene,CDR3 DNA,CDR3 protein
15,NA,TRBV5-4,TRBD2,TRBJ2-1,TGTGCCAGCAGCATGCCCAGCGGGAGCGCCAATGAGCAGTTCTTC,CASSMPSGSANEQFF
14,NA,TRBV30,NA,TRBJ2-5,TGTGCCTGGGCCCGCGACACCCAACAAGAGACCCAGTACTTC,CAWARDTQQETQYF
15,NA,TRBV6-6,TRBD1,TRBJ1-1,TGTGCCAGCAGTTACGGGGGACAGGGGGCTACTGAAGCTTTCTTT,CASSYGGQGATEAFF
13,NA,TRBV18,TRBD2,TRBJ2-5,TGTGCCAGCTCACCAGGACTAGAAGAGACCCAGTACTTC,CASSPGLEETQYF
13,NA,TRBV28,NA,TRBJ2-1,TGTGCCAGCAGTGAAAACAGTCACAATGAGCAGTTCTTC,CASSENSHNEQFF
16,NA,TRBV10-3,TRBD2,TRBJ2-3,TGTGCCATCAGTTTTTCAGGCGGGAGTGTAGCAGATACGCAGTATTTT,CAISFSGGSVADTQYF
16,NA,TRBV4-3,TRBD1,TRBJ1-6,TGCGCCAGCAGCCAACGCCGGGACAGGGGGCGCAGGGGTTTATCCTTT,CASSQRRDRGRRGLSF
14,NA,TRBV5-1,TRBD1,TRBJ1-5,TGCGCCAGCAGAAAATCGACAGGGGTTCAGCCCCAGCATTTT,CASRKSTGVQPQHF
14,NA,TRBV15,NA,TRBJ2-3,TGTGCCACCAGCAGAGACTACTACACAGATACGCAGTATTTT,CATSRDYYTDTQYF
14,NA,TRBV5-4,TRBD2,TRBJ2-7,TGTGCCAGCAGCCCCGGACTAGCCTACGTAGAGCAGTACTTC,CASSPGLAYVEQYF
15,many,TRBV19,TRBD1,TRBJ1-6,TGTGCCAGTAGGGAGGGACAGCGTTATAATTCACCCCTCCACTTT,CASREGQRYNSPLHF
17,few,TRBV19,TRBD1,TRBJ2-2,TGTGCCAGTAGTATCTCTTCGGCAGGGGGCGCGTCCGGGGAGCTGTTTTTT,CASSISSAGGASGELFF
15,NA,TRBV29-1,TRBD2,TRBJ2-1,TGCAGCGTTGGAGCCTCTAGCGGGTGGTACAATGAGCAGTTCTTC,CSVGASSGWYNEQFF
14,NA,TRBV29-1,NA,TRBJ1-1,TGCAGCGTTTCCCCGGGACTCCTGAACACTGAAGCTTTCTTT,CSVSPGLLNTEAFF
13,NA,TRBV7-2,NA,TRBJ1-1,TGTGCCAGCAGTCCAGGGGTGGGCACTGAAGCTTTCTTT,CASSPGVGTEAFF
15,NA,TRBV6-6,NA,TRBJ1-2,TGTGCCAGCAGTTACTCCAGGGCGGGAATCGGTGGCTACACCTTC,CASSYSRAGIGGYTF
11,NA,TRBV10-3,NA,TRBJ2-7,TGTGCCATCAGTGGGGGCAGCGAGCAGTACTTC,CAISGGSEQYF
15,NA,TRBV29-1,TRBD1,TRBJ1-2,TGCAGCGTCAGCGGGGGAGCAGGGGGTGTCTATGGCTACACCTTC,CSVSGGAGGVYGYTF
15,NA,TRBV5-1,TRBD2,TRBJ2-5,TGCGCCAGCAGATCGCTAGCGGGGGGGCAAGAGACCCAGTACTTC,CASRSLAGGQETQYF
14,NA,TRBV29-1,TRBD1,TRBJ2-5,TGCAGCGTTGGGGGACAGGGCCTACAAGAGACCCAGTACTTC,CSVGGQGLQETQYF
15,NA,TRBV11-2,NA,TRBJ2-5,TGTGCCAGCAGCTTAGGTGGGACTTCCGAAGAGACCCAGTACTTC,CASSLGGTSEETQYF
13,few,TRBV7-2,NA,TRBJ2-7,TGTGCCAGCAGCTCTGGCCCATCACGAGAGCAGTACTTC,CASSSGPSREQYF
15,NA,TRBV6-5,TRBD2,TRBJ2-1,TGTGCCAGCAGTTTTAAGCGGGGGGTCAATAATGAGCAGTTCTTC,CASSFKRGVNNEQFF
14,NA,TRBV7-6,NA,TRBJ2-5,TGTGCCAGCAGCTTAGATGTTCAGGGTGAGACCCAGTACTTC,CASSLDVQGETQYF
16,NA,TRBV19,TRBD1,TRBJ1-6,TGTGCCAGTAAGGGACAGGAGGGGTCCTATAATTCACCCCTCCACTTT,CASKGQEGSYNSPLHF
13,NA,TRBV19,NA,TRBJ1-2,TGTGCCAGCCTTTCCCCGAACTACTATGGCTACACCTTC,CASLSPNYYGYTF
14,few,TRBV2,NA,TRBJ2-5,TGTGCCAGCATGGTCTCATCGGGCGGGGAGACCCAGTACTTC,CASMVSSGGETQYF
14,NA,TRBV6-5,NA,TRBJ2-1,TGTGCCAGCAGAATCACAGAATCGACAACTGAGCAGTTCTTC,CASRITESTTEQFF
15,NA,TRBV6-5,NA,TRBJ1-5,TGTGCCAGCGGAGAGACAGGTTTTGGGGGGGAGCCCCAGCATTTT,CASGETGFGGEPQHF
13,NA,TRBV7-2,NA,TRBJ2-5,TGTGCCAGCACCAGAGACAGGCAAGAGACCCAGTACTTC,CASTRDRQETQYF
14,NA,TRBV7-2,NA,TRBJ2-1,TGTGCCAGCAGCTTACGAGGGGGGGCCGGTGAGCAGTTCTTC,CASSLRGGAGEQFF
15,NA,TRBV9,NA,TRBJ1-2,TGTGCCAGCAGCCCCAACCCCCAGGTTAACTATGGCTACACCTTC,CASSPNPQVNYGYTF
12,NA,TRBV6-5,NA,TRBJ2-7,TGTGCCAGCAGTTACAGGGGTGGCGAGCAGTACTTC,CASSYRGGEQYF
16,NA,TRBV19,TRBD1,TRBJ1-1,TGTGCCAGTAGGTCCGAGACAGGGAGGAGAGACACTGAAGCTTTCTTT,CASRSETGRRDTEAFF
14,NA,TRBV19,TRBD2,TRBJ2-1,TGTGCCAGTAGTATATCTAGCGGGAACAATGAGCAGTTCTTC,CASSISSGNNEQFF
15,NA,TRBV10-3,NA,TRBJ1-3,TGTGCCATCAGTGCCCGCGCGGGTGATGGAAACACCATATATTTT,CAISARAGDGNTIYF
14,NA,TRBV18,TRBD1,TRBJ1-6,TGTGCCAGCTCGCCGGGACAGGGGAATTCACCCCTCCACTTT,CASSPGQGNSPLHF
15,few,TRBV15,NA,TRBJ1-4,TGTGCCACCAGCAGCACGGGACATATTTACGAAAAACTGTTTTTT,CATSSTGHIYEKLFF
13,NA,TRBV30,NA,TRBJ2-3,TGTGCCTGGAGTGTAATAGGCACAGATACGCAGTATTTT,CAWSVIGTDTQYF
16,NA,TRBV3-1/TRBV3-2,TRBD1,TRBJ1-2,TGTGCCAGCAGCCAAAGAACAGGGGTGCAAGTTGGAGGCTACACCTTC,CASSQRTGVQVGGYTF
14,NA,TRBV7-2,NA,TRBJ2-5,TGTGCCAGCAGCTTAGCGGGCGAGGGAGAGACCCAGTACTTC,CASSLAGEGETQYF
16,once,TRBV19,TRBD1,TRBJ1-4,TGTGCCAGTAGTATAGCCCGACAGGGACTTAATGAAAAACTGTTTTTT,CASSIARQGLNEKLFF